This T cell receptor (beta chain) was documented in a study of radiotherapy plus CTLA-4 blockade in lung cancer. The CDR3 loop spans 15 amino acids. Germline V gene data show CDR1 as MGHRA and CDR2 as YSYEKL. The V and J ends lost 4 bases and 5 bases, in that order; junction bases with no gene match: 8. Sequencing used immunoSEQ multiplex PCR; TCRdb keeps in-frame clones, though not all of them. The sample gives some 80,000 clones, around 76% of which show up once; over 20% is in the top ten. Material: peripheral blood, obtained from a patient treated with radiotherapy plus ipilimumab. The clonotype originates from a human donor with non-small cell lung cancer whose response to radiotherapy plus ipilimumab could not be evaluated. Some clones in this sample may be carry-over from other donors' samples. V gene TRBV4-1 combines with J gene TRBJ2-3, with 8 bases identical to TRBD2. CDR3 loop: CASSRPGTSVDTQYF. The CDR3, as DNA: TGCGCCAGCAGCCGGCCGGGGACTAGTGTAGATACGCAGTATTTT.